This TCR beta chain was identified in a study of blood T cell repertoires in COVID-19. Method: immunoSEQ multiplex PCR; TCRdb's copy keeps in-frame clones and lacks some. The table lists hundreds of thousands of clones, about 82% of them singletons. Germline V lookup: CDR1 PRHDT, CDR2 FYEKMQ (reference sequence). This CDR3 has 15 residues. After removal of 5 bases from V and 5 bases from J, the junction contained 11 bases not matched to a gene. Sequences were obtained from PBMCs or T cells enriched from blood (not recorded which). V and J are TRBV13 and TRBJ1-2; 7 bases line up with TRBD1. This clonotype was sampled from a woman aged 45-60 years who had recovered from COVID-19. The CDR3 DNA sequence: TGTGCCAGCAGCCTCGTTACAGGGGTTAGTTATGGCTACACCTTC. It translates to CASSLVTGVSYGYTF. Looking up the rest from reference TRBV13 and TRBJ1-2 gives the full variable domain: AAGVIQSPRHLIKEKRETATLKCYPIPRHDTVYWYQQGPGQDPQFLISFYEKMQSDKGSIPDRFSAQQFSDYHSELNMSSLELGDSALYFCASSLVTGVSYGYTFGSGTRLTVV.